These 8 T cell receptor beta chains were all obtained from the same sample, sequenced in a study of blood T cell repertoires in COVID-19. The method was immunoSEQ multiplex PCR; TCRdb's version includes in-frame clones alone and lacks a portion of them. The data contain some 310,000 clones, around nine tenths of them seen just once; the ten biggest clones take up 1%. Sequenced: peripheral blood. The origin of the receptors is a man between 50 and 59 years old with active or convalescent COVID-19.

The CDR3 region has the DNA TGTGCCAGCAGCCTACAGGGCTACAATGAGCAGTTCTTC. It is translated as CASSLQGYNEQFF. The chain couples TRBV5-6 to TRBJ2-1, with D possibly matching TRBD1 (6 bases). The germline V and J ends were trimmed by 4 bases and 3 bases, with 8 bases remaining between them. The CDR3 consists of 13 residues. Germline CDR1 SGHDT, CDR2 YYEEEE.

V gene TRBV28 combines with J gene TRBJ1-2; possible D gene TRBD1, 6 bases. Germline V CDR1 and CDR2: MDHEN, SYDVKM. This CDR3 has 12 residues. Trimming removed 9 bases at V and 1 base at J, with 9 bases between. The CDR3 DNA reads TGTGCCAGTAGGACAGTTAACTATGGCTACACCTTC. Translated, it gives CASRTVNYGYTF.

There are a few counts of this clone. The J gene is TRBJ1-2, the V gene TRBV5-4; 7 nucleotides align to TRBD1. The CDR3 is 14 amino acids. Unmatched junction bases numbered 9, after V lost 3 bases and J lost 7 bases. Looked up from germline, CDR1 is SGHNT and CDR2 is YYREEE (reference sequence). The CDR3 nucleotides are TGTGCCAGCAGCTATGGACAGGCCGACAGTGGCTACACCTTC. Translated: CASSYGQADSGYTF.

V and J are TRBV12-3 or TRBV12-4 and TRBJ2-7; maybe TRBD1 (6 bases). Trimming cost V 5 bases and J 2 bases, with 7 bases left between them. The CDR3 spans 12 residues. The CDR3 spells CASSRDTYEQYF. The CDR3 coding sequence is TGTGCCAGCAGTCGGGACACCTACGAGCAGTACTTC.

The chain carries TRBV6-5 and TRBJ2-2; D gene ambiguous. V lost 7 bases, J lost 5 bases, and 17 bases lay in between. The CDR3 has 15 residues. Germline lookup yields CDR1 MNHEY and CDR2 SVGAGI. Written as DNA, the CDR3 is TGTGCCAGCACGCGGATGTATTTGGAAACCGGGGAGCTGTTTTTT. Encoded protein: CASTRMYLETGELFF.

This clone was found once. The J gene is TRBJ2-3, the V gene TRBV7-2; weak D call: TRBD1 (5 bases). Trimming left V 5 bases short and J 4 bases short, with 13 bases between. This CDR3 has 14 residues. Germline CDR1 and CDR2: SGHTA and FQGNSA. CDR3 sequence: CASSHPEGADTQYF. The CDR3 DNA sequence: TGTGCCAGCAGCCATCCGGAAGGGGCAGATACGCAGTATTTT. Using reference TRBV7-2 and TRBJ2-3 for the parts outside the CDR3, the full variable domain is GAGVSQSPSNKVTEKGKDVELRCDPISGHTALYWYRQSLGQGLEFLIYFQGNSAPDKSGLPSDRFSAERTGGSVSTLTIQRTQQEDSAVYLCASSHPEGADTQYFGPGTRLTVL.

This chain connects TRBV11-3 to TRBJ2-1, with 7 bases fitting TRBD1. Losses at the gene ends were 4 bases for V and 5 bases for J; bases not matched to a gene: 5. The CDR3 is made up of 14 amino acids. The germline V gene encodes CDR1 SGHNT and CDR2 YENEEA. The DNA for the CDR3 is TGTGCCAGCAGCTGGGGACAGCTAAACAATGAGCAGTTCTTC. It yields the protein CASSWGQLNNEQFF.

The chain is built from TRBV18 and TRBJ2-1; D might be TRBD1 (6 bases). Between the trimmed V and J ends, which lost 1 base and 5 bases, there was a span of 9 bases. From germline, CDR1 is KGHSH and CDR2 LQKENI. This CDR3 spans 14 amino acids. CDR3: CASSPLRQDNEQFF. CDR3 nucleotide sequence: TGTGCCAGCTCACCACTAAGACAGGACAATGAGCAGTTCTTC.